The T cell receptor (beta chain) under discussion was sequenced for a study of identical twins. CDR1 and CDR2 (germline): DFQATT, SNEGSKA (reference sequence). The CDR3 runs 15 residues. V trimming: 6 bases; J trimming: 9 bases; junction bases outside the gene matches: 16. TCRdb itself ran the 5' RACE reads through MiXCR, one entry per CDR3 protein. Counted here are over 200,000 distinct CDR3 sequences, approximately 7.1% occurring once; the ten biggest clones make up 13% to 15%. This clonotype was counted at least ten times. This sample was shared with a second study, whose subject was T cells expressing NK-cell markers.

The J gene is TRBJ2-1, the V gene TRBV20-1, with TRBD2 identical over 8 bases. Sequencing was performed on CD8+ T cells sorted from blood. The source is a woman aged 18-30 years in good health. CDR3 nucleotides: TGCAGTGCCGAAAGTCAGCGGGAGCTACCTCGTGAGCAGTTCTTC. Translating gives CSAESQRELPREQFF.